Below are 26 T cell receptor beta chains sequenced from a single sample in a study of blood T cell repertoires in COVID-19. Profiling relied on immunoSEQ multiplex PCR, and the TCRdb table lists in-frame clones only, not all of them. The table has about 100,000 clones, roughly 90% seen once. The sequenced sample consisted of peripheral blood. The receptors here all came from a man aged 55 to 70 with acute or convalescent COVID-19.

The J gene is TRBJ2-2, the V gene TRBV6-1; a weak D match, TRBD2 (6 bases). Looked up from germline, CDR1 is MNHNS and CDR2 is SASEGT. V lost 2 bases and J 2 bases, leaving 30 bases between the germline ends. The length of the CDR3 is 22 residues. As DNA, the CDR3 is TGTGCCAGCAGTGAAAGACCGTTCCGGGACTCTTACCTACCCTTCAACACCGGGGAGCTGTTTTTT. This gives the protein CASSERPFRDSYLPFNTGELFF.

The chain recombines TRBV2 with TRBJ1-6, with 7 nucleotides matching TRBD1. CDR3 length equals 16 residues. The germline V gene has CDR1 SNHLY and CDR2 FYNNEI. V dropped 5 bases and J dropped 8; count of bases not matched to a gene: 12. The CDR3: CASSNPGDRRDSPLHF. CDR3 DNA: TGTGCCAGCAGTAACCCGGGGGACAGAAGGGATTCACCCCTCCACTTT. The full variable domain, rest sourced from reference TRBV2 and TRBJ1-6, is EPEVTQTPSHQVTQMGQEVILRCVPISNHLYFYWYRQILGQKVEFLVSFYNNEISEKSEIFDDQFSVERPDGSNFTLKIRSTKLEDSAMYFCASSNPGDRRDSPLHFGNGTRLTVT.

Here the CDR3 reads CASSVIKGLAGTAMETQYF. CDR3 nucleotides: TGTGCCAGCAGCGTAATAAAGGGACTAGCGGGAACGGCCATGGAGACCCAGTACTTC. The rearrangement joins TRBV13 to TRBJ2-5; 13 bases match TRBD2. The CDR3 extends over 19 amino acids. Germline CDR1 and CDR2: PRHDT and FYEKMQ (reference sequence). V gave up 5 bases and J gave up 5 bases; unmatched junction bases: 17.

Here the CDR3 DNA reads TGTGCCAGCAGCGTTTCCGGGACAGGGGAGACCCAGTACTTC. Its translation: CASSVSGTGETQYF. This chain links TRBV7-8 with TRBJ2-5, with TRBD1 identical over 9 bases. The junction had 6 bases not matched to a gene; V was cut back by 5 bases and J by 5 bases. This CDR3 has 14 residues. The germline gives CDR1 SGHVS, CDR2 FQNEAQ.

The V call is TRBV7-8, the J call TRBJ1-2; no clear D gene. V was clipped by 0 bases and J by 4 bases, with 9 bases between them. Germline V gene data show CDR1 as SGHVS and CDR2 as FQNEAQ. There are 14 residues in the CDR3. Here the CDR3 DNA reads TGTGCCAGCAGCTTAGCCCAAGGACTCTATGGCTACACCTTC. Protein: CASSLAQGLYGYTF.

A single count supports this clone. The chain recombines TRBV3-1 (or the pseudogene TRBV3-2) with TRBJ2-7, with D possibly being TRBD2 (5 bases). The length of the CDR3 is 14 residues. V lost 1 base and J 1 base, leaving 8 bases between the germline ends. Germline V gene lookup returns CDR1 LGHDT and CDR2 YNNKEL (reference sequence). The CDR3 region is CASSQGTPSYEQYF. The CDR3 nucleotides are TGTGCCAGCAGCCAAGGGACTCCTTCCTACGAGCAGTACTTC.

The rearrangement links TRBV28 to TRBJ1-6; unclear D gene. The V gene lost 5 bases and the J gene lost 15 bases, with 17 bases spanning the gap. The length of the CDR3 is 13 residues. In germline, CDR1 is MDHEN, CDR2 SYDVKM. The CDR3 DNA follows: TGTGCCAGCAGTAAACCGAGCGGACCGCGCCTCCACTTT. Encoded protein: CASSKPSGPRLHF.

The V and J genes are TRBV5-4 and TRBJ2-7, with D maybe TRBD2 (6 bases). This CDR3 contains 13 residues. In germline, CDR1 is SGHNT, CDR2 YYREEE (reference sequence). The V end lost 1 base, the J end lost 7 bases, and 12 bases lay between the germline ends. CDR3 sequence reads: CASSLRAAGEQYF. Written as DNA, the CDR3 is TGTGCCAGCAGCTTGAGGGCGGCGGGAGAGCAGTACTTC.

This clone showed up just a few times. The chain recombines TRBV5-1 with TRBJ1-1; 7 bases map to TRBD1. Looked up from germline, CDR1 is SGHRS and CDR2 is YFSETQ. The CDR3 runs 15 residues. J was trimmed by 4 bases and V by 0 bases; bases with no gene match: 6. The CDR3 sequence is CASSLETGEVTEAFF. The CDR3 DNA is TGCGCCAGCAGCTTGGAAACAGGGGAGGTCACTGAAGCTTTCTTT.

The chain carries TRBV18 and TRBJ2-1, with 12 bases fitting TRBD2. The V gene's germline CDR1 is KGHSH and CDR2 LQKENI. CDR3 length: 16 residues. The junction had 4 bases not matched to a gene; V was cut back by 3 bases and J by 4 bases. The CDR3 is CASSPLAGGAYNEQFF. CDR3 DNA: TGTGCCAGCTCACCGCTAGCGGGAGGGGCGTACAATGAGCAGTTCTTC.

The chain employs TRBV6-4 and TRBJ2-1, with 7 nucleotides matching TRBD2. Germline lookup yields CDR1 MRHNA and CDR2 SNTAGT. The CDR3 spans 15 residues. V lost 0 bases, J lost 1 base, and 0 bases stayed unmatched. The CDR3 sequence: CASSDSRESYNEQFF. Here the CDR3 DNA reads TGTGCCAGCAGTGACTCGCGGGAGTCCTACAATGAGCAGTTCTTC.

This rearrangement joins TRBV7-2 to TRBJ2-5; 7 bases agree with TRBD1. Germline V gene sequence: CDR1 SGHTA, CDR2 FQGNSA. The trim removed 4 bases at V and 2 bases at J, leaving 10 bases unmatched. This CDR3 comprises 16 residues. This CDR3 reads CASSSELGQHQETQYF. The CDR3 DNA is TGTGCCAGCAGCTCCGAATTGGGACAGCATCAAGAGACCCAGTACTTC.

The chain carries TRBV7-9 and TRBJ2-5, with D unresolved. Deletions cut 0 bases from V and 5 bases from J, with 13 bases between. Germline CDR1 SEHNR, CDR2 FQNEAQ (reference sequence). The CDR3 extends over 15 amino acids. The CDR3 protein is CASSLAVTAHETQYF. DNA of the CDR3: TGTGCCAGCAGCTTAGCCGTTACAGCACACGAGACCCAGTACTTC.

The chain carries TRBV2 and TRBJ1-5; TRBD1 is a possible D gene (6 bases). Germline loops: CDR1 SNHLY, CDR2 FYNNEI. The ends were cut back, 5 bases at V and 2 bases at J, with 10 bases in the middle. The CDR3 contains 14 residues. In nucleotides, the CDR3 is TGTGCCAGCAGTCAGACAGGACGCAATCAGCCCCAGCATTTT. Amino acid sequence: CASSQTGRNQPQHF. Variable domain in full (rest from reference TRBV2 and TRBJ1-5): EPEVTQTPSHQVTQMGQEVILRCVPISNHLYFYWYRQILGQKVEFLVSFYNNEISEKSEIFDDQFSVERPDGSNFTLKIRSTKLEDSAMYFCASSQTGRNQPQHFGDGTRLSIL.

The chain employs TRBV25-1 and TRBJ1-1; D is ambiguous. Germline loops: CDR1 MGHDK, CDR2 SYGVNS. CDR3 length: 13 residues. V lost 4 bases and J 0 bases, leaving 6 bases between the germline ends. Here the CDR3 reads CASSGALNTEAFF. In nucleotides, the CDR3 is TGTGCCAGCAGTGGGGCGTTGAACACTGAAGCTTTCTTT.

V gene TRBV5-1 combines with J gene TRBJ2-1, with 9 bases lining up with TRBD1. The CDR3 is made up of 16 amino acids. The V gene's germline CDR1 is SGHRS and CDR2 YFSETQ. Trimming cost V 4 bases and J 0 bases; bases outside gene matches: 5. The CDR3 loop reads CASSPGQGSSYNEQFF. The CDR3 DNA reads TGCGCCAGCAGCCCGGGACAGGGAAGCTCCTACAATGAGCAGTTCTTC.

The gene calls are TRBV7-9 and TRBJ2-7; TRBD1 matches at 10 bases. CDR1 and CDR2 (germline): SEHNR, FQNEAQ (reference sequence). The CDR3 contains 15 residues. The trim removed 1 base at V and 5 bases at J, leaving 5 bases unmatched. The DNA of the CDR3 is TGTGCCAGCAGCTTAGGTGGGGACAGGGGCGACGAGCAGTACTTC. Its translation: CASSLGGDRGDEQYF.

This chain joins TRBV27 and TRBJ1-2; 7 positions match TRBD1. The CDR3 is 17 amino acids. The V segment lost 5 bases and the J segment 0 bases; nucleotides outside the gene matches: 12. Germline V lookup: CDR1 MNHEY, CDR2 SMNVEV (reference sequence). CDR3 region: CASSPAGNRGSNYGYTF. The CDR3 DNA follows: TGTGCCAGCAGTCCCGCCGGCAACAGGGGCTCTAACTATGGCTACACCTTC.

The rearrangement joins TRBV6-4 to TRBJ2-3, with D perhaps TRBD1 (6 bases). This CDR3 has 16 amino acids. Trimming took off 3 bases at V and 3 bases at J, with 16 bases between the two ends. Per the germline V gene, CDR1 is MRHNA and CDR2 is SNTAGT. This CDR3 reads CASSDRGRGGTDTQYF. The DNA of the CDR3 is TGTGCCAGCAGTGATCGGGGCAGGGGTGGTACAGATACGCAGTATTTT.

This clone has a single count. The chain employs TRBV4-3 and TRBJ2-1; 8 bases line up with TRBD1. The CDR3 covers 16 residues. V shed 1 base and J 8 bases; nucleotides not matched to a gene: 10. Per the germline V gene, CDR1 is LGHNA and CDR2 is YSLEER. CDR3: CASSQVAAGGLDEQFF. The CDR3 DNA sequence: TGCGCCAGCAGCCAAGTTGCGGCAGGGGGCCTCGATGAGCAGTTCTTC.

This clone occurred once. The chain couples TRBV21-1 to TRBJ2-7; TRBD2 is taken as the D call from the table, unchecked against the DNA. TRBV21-1 is a pseudogene locus. The CDR3 length is 10 residues. The CDR3 coding sequence is TGTGCCAAGCGGGAAGTCGAGCAGTACTTC. Translation: CAKREVEQYF.

V usage is TRBV28 and J usage is TRBJ1-1; D might be TRBD1 (5 bases). Germline values: CDR1 MDHEN, CDR2 SYDVKM. This CDR3 region has 15 residues. V gave up 6 bases and J gave up 0 bases, with 14 bases separating them. The CDR3 nucleotides are TGTGCCAGCAGCCACCATTGGGGGGTGAACACTGAAGCTTTCTTT. It is translated as CASSHHWGVNTEAFF.

The chain carries TRBV19 and TRBJ2-1; 10 bases match TRBD2. The J segment lost 4 bases and the V segment lost 1 base, leaving 1 base of the junction unmatched. CDR1 is LNHDA and CDR2 is SQIVND in the germline V gene (reference sequence). This CDR3 comprises 15 residues. This CDR3 is CASSIVLAGYNEQFF. The CDR3, as DNA: TGTGCCAGTAGTATAGTACTAGCGGGGTACAATGAGCAGTTCTTC.

The gene calls are TRBV2 and TRBJ1-1, with 10 bases aligning to TRBD1. CDR1 SNHLY and CDR2 FYNNEI come from the germline V gene. This CDR3 is built from 14 residues. V lost 7 bases, J lost 4 bases, and 6 bases stayed unmatched. CDR3 sequence reads: CASTIGQGGTEAFF. CDR3 nucleotides: TGTGCCAGCACCATTGGACAGGGGGGCACTGAAGCTTTCTTT.

The chain carries TRBV28 and TRBJ2-5; D possibly corresponds to TRBD1 (6 bases). The V gene's germline CDR1 is MDHEN and CDR2 SYDVKM. CDR3 size: 14 residues. The V gene lost 5 bases and the J gene lost 7 bases, with 17 bases spanning the gap. CDR3 DNA: TGTGCCAGCAGTCTTCAGGGGTTGAGCGGGACCCAGTACTTC. It codes for CASSLQGLSGTQYF.

The chain links TRBV19 to TRBJ1-5, with 12 bases lining up with TRBD1. The germline gives CDR1 LNHDA, CDR2 SQIVND (reference sequence). This CDR3 is 17 amino acids long. J gave up 5 bases and V 6 bases, and 11 bases lay outside the gene matches. DNA for the CDR3: TGTGCCAGTAGCCCAGGACGGGACAGGGGGCCGGATCAGCCCCAGCATTTT. Residues: CASSPGRDRGPDQPQHF. The complete variable domain, with remaining parts taken from reference TRBV19 and TRBJ1-5, reads DGGITQSPKYLFRKEGQNVTLSCEQNLNHDAMYWYRQDPGQGLRLIYYSQIVNDFQKGDIAEGYSVSREKKESFPLTVTSAQKNPTAFYLCASSPGRDRGPDQPQHFGDGTRLSIL.